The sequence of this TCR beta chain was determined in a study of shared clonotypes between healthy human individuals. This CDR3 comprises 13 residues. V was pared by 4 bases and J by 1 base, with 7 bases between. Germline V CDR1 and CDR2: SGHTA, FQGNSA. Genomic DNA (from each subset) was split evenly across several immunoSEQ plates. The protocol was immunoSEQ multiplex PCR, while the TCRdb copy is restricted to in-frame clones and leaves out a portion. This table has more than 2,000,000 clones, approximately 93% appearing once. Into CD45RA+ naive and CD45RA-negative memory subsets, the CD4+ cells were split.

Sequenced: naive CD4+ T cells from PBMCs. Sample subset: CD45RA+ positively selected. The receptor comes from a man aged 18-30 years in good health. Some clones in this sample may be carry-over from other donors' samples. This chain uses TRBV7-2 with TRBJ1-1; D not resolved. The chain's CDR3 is CASSSYGNTEAFF. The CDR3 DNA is TGTGCCAGCAGCTCATATGGGAACACTGAAGCTTTCTTT.